This TCR beta chain was captured in a study of blood T cells in healthy people across ages. The study, taken as a whole, reports: Changes in expanded clonotypes were possibly confounded, as the CMV status of donors was unknown.

Then a second PCR, running about 6 to 12 cycles, was carried out with a sample-barcoded 5' primer and a J-beta primer mix. CDR3-containing paired-end reads numbering at least 2.5 million came from each sample. TCRdb re-derived calls from the 5' RACE reads in MiXCR, one entry per CDR3 protein. The sample lists 1 million or so distinct CDR3 sequences, around 45% occurring once. The CDR3 has 15 residues. The V gene lost 5 bases and the J gene lost 3 bases, with 16 bases spanning the gap. The sample holds one count of this clonotype. Its target is not known. Donors each provided about 9.5 milliliters of peripheral blood.

The TCR originated in a woman in her fifties or sixties in good health. This sequence joins TRBV12-3 or TRBV12-4 and TRBJ1-1; D call uncertain. Sample: blood. The CDR3 spells CASSRESFKDTEAFF. The CDR3 nucleotides are TGTGCCAGCAGTAGAGAGAGTTTCAAGGACACTGAAGCTTTCTTT.